This TCR beta chain was recovered during a study of T cell responses to AZD1222 COVID-19 vaccine. With V trimmed by 3 bases and J by 5 bases, 9 bases remained unmatched. The CDR3 sequence is 16 residues long. Germline V gives CDR1 SGDLS, CDR2 YYNGEE. With respect to this clone: Antigen unknown.

The study's findings and limits: Nearly half of spike-specific TCRs reportedly target variant regions that are unmutated in the B.1.351 and B.1.1.7 variants. Donors in the cohort were predominantly white British and more often female, and clonal diversity was possibly underestimated.

The data were produced by immunoSEQ multiplex PCR, yet TCRdb's version contains in-frame clones alone and is incomplete. The sample has tens of thousands of clones, 75% to 90% seen once. The chain uses TRBV9 and TRBJ1-5; 9 positions agree with TRBD1. This clonotype originated in an adult in good health. This specimen was peripheral blood, taken on day 0 of MenACWY control vaccination. The CDR3 loop reads CASSAGPGQGYQPQHF. In DNA, the CDR3 is TGTGCCAGCAGCGCGGGACCGGGACAGGGTTATCAGCCCCAGCATTTT.